This T cell receptor (beta chain) was sequenced in a study of blood T cells in healthy people across ages. In the study overall: There was about one barcoded beta molecule captured by template switching per two T cells.

Germline lookup yields CDR1 SEHNR and CDR2 FQNEAQ (reference sequence). This CDR3 contains 12 residues. Trimming took 5 bases from V and 7 from J; bases not matched to a gene: 4. With a J-beta primer mix and a sample-barcoded 5' primer, a second PCR ran 7 to 11 cycles. Each CDR3 protein is one row after TCRdb ran MiXCR on the 5' RACE reads. In the table there are 1.5 million to 2 million distinct CDR3 sequences, roughly 30% of which are singletons. This clonotype was observed many times. Its antigen remains unknown. Study outcomes and limitations: Per million T cells, the diversity of TCR beta decreased roughly linearly as age advanced.

Sequencing was done on a sample of blood. V usage is TRBV7-9 and J usage is TRBJ1-2, with 7 positions matching TRBD1. The source is a woman aged 25 to 39 in good health. This CDR3 reads CASSRDRGGYTF. CDR3 in DNA: TGTGCCAGCAGCCGGGACAGAGGTGGCTACACCTTC.